These 27 T cell receptor beta chains share one sample of origin, sequenced in a study of blood T cell repertoires in COVID-19. The protocol was immunoSEQ multiplex PCR, while the TCRdb copy is restricted to in-frame clones and leaves out a portion. The table includes 100,000 or so clones, about 95% detected once. Sequencing used peripheral blood. The receptors come from a human donor with active COVID-19. The donor label of this sample is uncertain.

The chain is built from TRBV24-1 and TRBJ2-3; no firm D call. V lost 4 bases to trimming and J lost 2 bases, with 9 bases between them. The germline CDR1 and CDR2 sequences are KGHDR and SFDVKD. This CDR3 spans 14 amino acids. CDR3 bases: TGTGCCACCAGTGACTCCACATTCACAGATACGCAGTATTTT. This translates into CATSDSTFTDTQYF.

J is TRBJ2-7 and V is TRBV7-9; D possibly corresponds to TRBD2 (5 bases). This CDR3 region has 14 residues. Germline V CDR1 and CDR2: SEHNR, FQNEAQ (reference sequence). The V and J ends lost 3 bases and 3 bases respectively, with 12 bases between them. This CDR3 reads CASSFGGSNYEQYF. The DNA of the CDR3 is TGTGCCAGCAGCTTCGGCGGGTCTAACTACGAGCAGTACTTC.

This chain connects TRBV6-5 to TRBJ2-7, with D tentatively TRBD2 (7 bases). CDR1 is MNHEY and CDR2 is SVGAGI in the germline V gene. This CDR3 region has 14 residues. V dropped 4 bases and J dropped 6 bases, with 16 bases sitting between them. CDR3 protein: CASSLLQGGLEQYF. CDR3 sequence (DNA): TGTGCCAGCAGTTTGTTACAGGGAGGGCTCGAGCAGTACTTC.

This chain connects TRBV14 to TRBJ1-6; a weak D match, TRBD1 (6 bases). The length of the CDR3 is 15 residues. Germline V lookup: CDR1 SGHDN, CDR2 FVKESK. V gave up 0 bases and J gave up 7 bases, with 10 bases separating them. This CDR3 is CASSQDLDRNSPLHF. The DNA of the CDR3 is TGTGCCAGCAGCCAAGATCTCGACAGGAATTCACCCCTCCACTTT.

The chain employs TRBV4-1 and TRBJ2-1; 7 bases agree with TRBD1. The ends lost 1 base at V and 7 bases at J; junction bases unmatched: 4. Per the germline V gene, CDR1 is MGHRA and CDR2 is YSYEKL. The CDR3 runs to 14 residues. The CDR3 DNA reads as TGCGCCAGCAGCCAAGGACAGGGCAGGAATGAGCAGTTCTTC. The encoded protein is CASSQGQGRNEQFF.

The chain is built from TRBV6-5 and TRBJ2-1; TRBD2 agrees at 9 bases. CDR3 length: 16 residues. The germline V gene has CDR1 MNHEY and CDR2 SVGAGI. V lost 0 bases, J lost 7 bases, and 7 bases stayed unmatched. CDR3: CASSYSAGGPWNEQFF. CDR3 nucleotides: TGTGCCAGCAGTTACTCGGCGGGAGGGCCTTGGAATGAGCAGTTCTTC.

The rearrangement links TRBV2 to TRBJ2-7; D not certain. Looked up from germline, CDR1 is SNHLY and CDR2 is FYNNEI. This CDR3 contains 12 residues. Trimming took 5 bases from V and 1 from J, leaving 6 bases between them. CDR3 residues: CASSIQSYEQYF. The CDR3 nucleotides read TGTGCCAGCAGTATCCAGTCCTACGAGCAGTACTTC.

The chain carries TRBV28 and TRBJ1-5; perhaps TRBD1 as D (5 bases). Germline V CDR1 and CDR2: MDHEN, SYDVKM. The CDR3 has 15 residues. Trimming took off 6 bases at V and 1 base at J, with 13 bases between the two ends. The CDR3 here is CASRVAGLSNQPQHF. CDR3 bases: TGTGCCAGCAGAGTAGCAGGGCTGAGCAATCAGCCCCAGCATTTT.

The chain carries TRBV12-3 or TRBV12-4 and TRBJ1-6, with D tentatively TRBD1 (6 bases). The V gene lost 10 bases and the J gene lost 7 bases, with 14 bases spanning the gap. The CDR3 spans 13 residues. CDR3 nucleotides: TGTGCCATCCGGGGGGGGGCAAATTCACCCCTCCACTTT. Its translation is CAIRGGANSPLHF.

The chain links TRBV19 to TRBJ1-5, with D uncertain. Trimming left V 5 bases short and J 5 bases short, with 22 bases between. CDR1 is LNHDA and CDR2 is SQIVND in the germline V gene (reference sequence). This CDR3 spans 17 amino acids. The CDR3 DNA is TGTGCCAGTAGTCCAACCAGCATTCGGGTTATTGATCAGCCCCAGCATTTT. The encoded protein is CASSPTSIRVIDQPQHF.

The rearrangement links TRBV27 to TRBJ2-7; D might be TRBD2 (6 bases). CDR1 and CDR2 from the germline V gene are MNHEY and SMNVEV (reference sequence). V shed 5 bases and J shed 0 bases, with 17 bases lying between them. The CDR3 runs to 16 residues. CDR3 bases: TGTGCCAGCAGTATAGCCGGGACTGCAGGCTCCTACGAGCAGTACTTC. Its protein product is CASSIAGTAGSYEQYF.

This rearrangement joins TRBV9 to TRBJ2-3; tentatively, D is TRBD1 (6 bases). Germline loops: CDR1 SGDLS, CDR2 YYNGEE. This CDR3 is built from 15 residues. Trimming cost V 2 bases and J 2 bases, with 12 bases left between them. The CDR3 nucleotides read TGTGCCAGCAGCGTCGATCCAGGGGCCACAGATACGCAGTATTTT. Amino acids: CASSVDPGATDTQYF.

With respect to this clone: The junction does not match germline at one end; this may be a read error. V usage is TRBV29-1 and J usage is TRBJ1-2, with D maybe TRBD1 (6 bases). Germline V lookup: CDR1 SQVTM, CDR2 ANQGSEA. CDR3 length: 12 amino acids. Here the CDR3 reads CSDRTANYGYTF. The DNA of the CDR3 is TGCAGCGACAGGACAGCTAATTATGGCTACACCTTC.

This clone showed up just once. The chain joins TRBV5-4 to TRBJ1-1; D call uncertain. The ends were cut back, 3 bases at V and 4 bases at J, with 13 bases in the middle. The V gene's germline CDR1 is SGHNT and CDR2 YYREEE (reference sequence). The CDR3 covers 14 residues. The CDR3 protein is CASSSPGSLTEAFF. The CDR3 bases are TGTGCCAGCAGCTCCCCGGGGAGTCTCACTGAAGCTTTCTTT.

The chain couples TRBV9 to TRBJ2-7; 9 bases align to TRBD1. The CDR3 runs to 15 residues. Germline V gene lookup returns CDR1 SGDLS and CDR2 YYNGEE. Unmatched junction bases numbered 5, after V lost 3 bases and J lost 1 base. CDR3 sequence: CASSADRGTSYEQYF. In nucleotides, the CDR3 is TGTGCCAGCAGCGCGGACAGGGGTACGTCCTACGAGCAGTACTTC.

This chain uses TRBV6-2 or TRBV6-3 with TRBJ2-4; perhaps TRBD2 as D (6 bases). The CDR3 is 19 amino acids. From germline, CDR1 is MNHEY and CDR2 SVGEGT. Trimming left V 0 bases short and J 0 bases short, with 18 bases between. CDR3 nucleotide sequence: TGTGCCAGCAGTTACTCGAATGTAGCGGATGAGCTAGCCAAAAACATTCAGTACTTC. This sequence encodes CASSYSNVADELAKNIQYF.

This clone was seen only once. The chain links TRBV27 to TRBJ2-1; D remains unclear. CDR3 length equals 19 residues. Germline CDR1 is MNHEY and CDR2 is SMNVEV (reference sequence). Trimming took 5 bases from V and 0 from J, leaving 23 bases between them. CDR3 sequence: CASSPSGSKTLSSYNEQFF. CDR3 nucleotide sequence: TGTGCCAGCAGTCCCTCCGGGTCTAAGACCTTGAGCTCCTACAATGAGCAGTTCTTC.

This sequence joins TRBV7-9 and TRBJ1-2; unclear D gene. The CDR3 extends over 15 amino acids. CDR1 is SEHNR, CDR2 FQNEAQ, per germline (reference sequence). Trimming pared 2 bases from V and 8 bases from J, leaving 18 bases between. Here the CDR3 reads CASSLNRAKQNGYTF. For the CDR3, the DNA is TGTGCCAGCAGCTTAAATCGAGCTAAGCAAAACGGCTACACCTTC.

J is TRBJ1-1 and V is TRBV14, with D unresolved. V was cut by 0 bases and J by 3 bases, with 8 bases left in between. Germline CDR1 and CDR2: SGHDN and FVKESK. The CDR3 spans 14 residues. Here the CDR3 reads CASSQDLRDTEAFF. CDR3 in DNA: TGTGCCAGCAGCCAAGATCTACGGGACACTGAAGCTTTCTTT.

The rearrangement uses TRBV6-2 or TRBV6-3 and TRBJ2-7, with no clear D. Germline V gene data show CDR1 as MNHEY and CDR2 as SVGEGT. V lost 1 base and J lost 3, with 7 bases in between. This CDR3 comprises 13 residues. The CDR3 DNA follows: TGTGCCAGCAGTTACTTTAAATTCTACGAGCAGTACTTC. Translation: CASSYFKFYEQYF.

This rearrangement joins TRBV19 to TRBJ2-3, with D uncertain. Germline values: CDR1 LNHDA, CDR2 SQIVND (reference sequence). CDR3 length equals 15 residues. Trimming took 4 bases from V and 3 from J, leaving 14 bases between them. This chain's CDR3 is CASSTDGYLTDTQYF. The CDR3 region has the DNA TGTGCCAGTAGTACCGACGGGTACCTGACAGATACGCAGTATTTT.

The genes are TRBV6-6 and TRBJ2-7; 7 positions match TRBD2. Germline loops: CDR1 MNHNY, CDR2 SVGAGI (reference sequence). The CDR3 length is 15 residues. The J segment lost 5 bases and the V segment lost 7 bases, leaving 14 bases of the junction unmatched. CDR3 residues: CASNPKASGGHEQYF. CDR3 bases: TGTGCCAGCAATCCAAAGGCTAGCGGTGGGCACGAGCAGTACTTC.

The chain links TRBV29-1 to TRBJ2-2, with a tentative D call TRBD2 (5 bases). Germline V CDR1 and CDR2: SQVTM, ANQGSEA. The CDR3 is 14 amino acids. V shed 7 bases and J shed 7 bases, with 19 bases lying between them. CDR3 loop: CSAGDLSSGGELFF. CDR3 DNA sequence: TGCAGCGCCGGGGATTTGAGTTCGGGCGGGGAGCTGTTTTTT.

The genes are TRBV19 and TRBJ2-7, with 7 nucleotides matching TRBD2. After removal of 4 bases from V and 0 bases from J, the junction contained 6 bases not matched to a gene. The germline gives CDR1 LNHDA, CDR2 SQIVND (reference sequence). The CDR3 contains 15 residues. The CDR3 spells CASSNSGLSSYEQYF. The CDR3 nucleotides are TGTGCCAGTAGTAATAGCGGGCTCAGCTCCTACGAGCAGTACTTC.

J is TRBJ2-1 and V is TRBV4-1; 9 nucleotides match TRBD2. Germline CDR1 MGHRA, CDR2 YSYEKL. V shed 8 bases, J shed 10 bases, and the junction held 12 bases outside the gene matches. The CDR3 covers 14 residues. Here the CDR3 DNA reads TGCGCCAGCGAACCACTAGCGGGTTCGCGAGAGCAGTTCTTC. Its protein product is CASEPLAGSREQFF.

V is TRBV28 and J is TRBJ2-1, with 7 bases aligning to TRBD2. J lost 1 base, V lost 6 bases, and 9 bases had no gene match. Germline-derived CDR1 and CDR2 are MDHEN and SYDVKM. The CDR3 has 16 residues. CDR3 amino acids: CASRLGGVMSYNEQFF. DNA of the CDR3: TGTGCCAGCAGGCTGGGGGGGGTGATGTCCTACAATGAGCAGTTCTTC. The entire variable domain, with the rest obtained from reference TRBV28 and TRBJ2-1, is as follows: DVKVTQSSRYLVKRTGEKVFLECVQDMDHENMFWYRQDPGLGLRLIYFSYDVKMKEKGDIPEGYSVSREKKERFSLILESASTNQTSMYLCASRLGGVMSYNEQFFGPGTRLTVL.

The chain recombines TRBV25-1 with TRBJ2-5; 9 nucleotides align to TRBD1. The trim removed 3 bases at V and 5 bases at J, leaving 10 bases unmatched. This CDR3 is built from 16 residues. The germline gives CDR1 MGHDK, CDR2 SYGVNS. The CDR3 region is CASSDTGGSSWETQYF. The CDR3 DNA sequence: TGTGCCAGCAGTGATACAGGGGGCTCTTCATGGGAGACCCAGTACTTC.